A selection of T cell receptor beta chains follows, all from one sample in a study of shared clonotypes between healthy human individuals. The repertoire was sequenced with immunoSEQ multiplex PCR; TCRdb's copy has only in-frame clones and lacks some. This table holds about 2 million clones, 85% to 95% found once. Sequenced input: naive CD4+ T cells sorted from blood. These receptors all stem from a man aged 18 to 30 in good health. Each CDR3 is given with its conserved first and last residue. D genes are given only for firm matches. Part of the rows lack a size; the others show once, few, many or a class for expanded clones.

>once|TRBV7-3|TRBJ1-3|TRBD1|12
TGTGCCAGCAGCCCAGGGGGGAACACCATATATTTT
CASSPGGNTIYF
>NA|TRBV30|TRBJ1-6|NA|15
TGTGCCATAACCCAACAGGGTCTCTCAATTGCACCCCTCCACTTT
CAITQQGLSIAPLHF
>NA|TRBV2|TRBJ2-1|TRBD2|11
TGTGCCAGCAGGGTAGCGGGGTCTCGGTTCTTC
CASRVAGSRFF
>NA|TRBV7-2|TRBJ2-7|NA|15
TGTGCCAGCAGCTTAGCGATGGGGAACTCCTACGAGCAGTACTTC
CASSLAMGNSYEQYF
>NA|TRBV4-1|TRBJ2-1|TRBD2|16
TGCGCCAGCAGCCGCCTACTAGCGGGGGGCAAAGGTGAGCAGTTCTTC
CASSRLLAGGKGEQFF
>NA|TRBV6-1|TRBJ2-4|TRBD2|15
TGTGCCAGCAACCCGGGGGGTAGAGCCAAAAACATTCAGTACTTC
CASNPGGRAKNIQYF
>NA|TRBV4-2|TRBJ2-2|NA|19
TGTGCCAGCAGCCAAGGCCTTGGAATGGGCAGACCGAACACCGGGGAGCTGTTTTTT
CASSQGLGMGRPNTGELFF
>NA|TRBV19|TRBJ2-3|TRBD2|20
TGTGCCAGTAGTATGTATGGGGCCGGGGCTAGCGGGATCAGCACAGATACGCAGTATTTT
CASSMYGAGASGISTDTQYF
>NA|TRBV19|TRBJ1-1|TRBD1|14
TGTGCCAGTAGTCTGCGGACAGGGGGGAGTGAAGCTTTCTTT
CASSLRTGGSEAFF
>NA|TRBV15|TRBJ2-7|TRBD1|15
TGTGCCACCAGCAGAGATTTCGGACAGGTCTACGAGCAGTACTTC
CATSRDFGQVYEQYF
>NA|TRBV7-9|TRBJ1-1|NA|13
TGTGCCAGCAGCTTAGCGCAATGGGCTGAAGCTTTCTTT
CASSLAQWAEAFF